This entry lists 3 T cell receptor beta chains sequenced from one sample in a study of response to subunit inactivated influenza vaccine (dated by TCRdb to the late 2010s). The library was built by means of RT-PCR. The listed sequencing device is Illumina HiSeq 2500. Clones were called with MiXCR by TCRdb after fastp trimmed the public reads at Q25, and only in-frame beta chains were retained. Every CDR3 protein is listed once, alongside the most common genes and DNA of its rows. This sample is represented by about 540,000 distinct CDR3 sequences; less than 25% of them were singletons. Around 2.8% of the sample rests with the top ten. This same sample was also taken into another study, of T cells expressing NK-cell markers. That second report states: TCR beta cDNA libraries were prepared using 5'RACE template switching, which introduced a universal primer site and unique molecular identifiers.

This material consisted of CD4+ T cells sorted from PBMCs, taken approximately 13 days after vaccination. The receptors shown here come from a man over 45 who received an inactivated influenza vaccine. Donor details come from another sample of the same person, matched by shared clones.

J is TRBJ2-7 and V is TRBV21-1. TRBV21-1 is a pseudogene locus. The CDR3 consists of 15 residues. CDR3 amino acids: CASSKRGTGSYEQYF. CDR3 coding DNA: TGTGCCAGCAGCAAACGGGGTACGGGCTCGTACGAGCAGTACTTC.

This sequence joins TRBV5-1 and TRBJ1-1; 8 bases line up with TRBD1. Germline CDR1 SGHRS, CDR2 YFSETQ. J was trimmed by 7 bases and V by 6 bases; bases with no gene match: 11. The CDR3 length is 14 residues. This CDR3 is CASNQQGGLDEAFF. The DNA of the CDR3 is TGCGCCAGCAACCAACAGGGGGGCTTAGATGAAGCTTTCTTT.

J is TRBJ2-3 and V is TRBV6-2 or TRBV6-3; D is possibly TRBD1 (6 bases). V lost 5 bases and J lost 4, with 25 bases in between. CDR1 and CDR2 (germline): MNHEY, SVGEGT. This CDR3 contains 18 residues. The CDR3 sequence is CASSTSVGRQVRSDTQYF. The CDR3 DNA sequence: TGTGCCAGCAGTACCTCCGTAGGGCGACAGGTTCGGTCAGATACGCAGTATTTT.